The T cell receptor (beta chain) under discussion was sequenced for a study of blood T cells in healthy people across ages. Study findings and constraints: The fall in TCR beta diversity per million T cells was roughly linear with age. The study regarded diversity estimates from one million T cells as underestimates. Long-lived and aged donors differed, with more naive CD4+ cells and higher diversity in the long-lived.

The V end was cut by 5 bases, the J end by 0 bases, with 17 bases between. CDR1 is DFQATT and CDR2 is SNEGSKA in the germline V gene (reference sequence). The CDR3 covers 16 residues. Using a J-beta primer mix together with a sample-barcoded 5' primer, a second PCR was run for about 7 to 12 cycles. Tags on each cDNA molecule came from a template-switch adaptor with 12 random nucleotides. TCRdb re-called the 5' RACE reads through MiXCR, storing one row per CDR3 protein. Of a few hundred thousand distinct CDR3 sequences in the sample, around 29% were seen once. Note on this clonotype: Its matching antigen is unknown. Since the CDR3 does not end with the conserved phenylalanine or tryptophan, this likely comes from a read error.

The source of this sequence is a woman aged 70-85 years in good health. Sequencing used blood. The chain has TRBV20-1 and TRBJ2-1, with D perhaps being TRBD1 or TRBD2 (5 bases each). The chain's CDR3 is CSARGSGAFSYNEQFS. The DNA for the CDR3 is TGCAGTGCTCGGGGATCCGGGGCATTCTCCTACAATGAGCAGTTCTCC.